This TCR beta chain was observed in a study of memory CD4+ T cells and cytomegalovirus serostatus (dated by TCRdb to about 2019). About the full investigation: The cohort comprised 33 healthy Belgian adults, 9 CMV seropositive and about 25 CMV seronegative. To replicate a published TCR-based CMV serostatus classifier, the researchers sequenced the CD4+ memory TCRbeta repertoires of a Belgian cohort whose cytomegalovirus serostatus was known. The full study reports these points: The original-framework classifier achieved a median bootstrapped AUC of approximately 0.96 with a 95% CI of 0.76-1.00 on the Belgian cohort. Only CD4+CD45RO+ memory cells were sequenced, in contrast to the original study, which included naive and memory CD4+ and CD8+ populations. For predicting CMV serostatus, the median bootstrapped AUC was roughly 0.95 using the original framework and about 0.9 using a US-trained random forest. The results were interpreted as suggesting that the CMV-associated TCR signature is largely present in the CD4+ memory repertoire. Of fewer than 200 previously reported CMV-associated TCRbeta sequences, 67 appeared in the CD4+ memory repertoires, each in one to five individuals.

Single viable CD3+CD4+CD8-CD45RO+ cells were sorted as memory CD4+ T cells on a FACSAria II. CMV serostatus was determined using a Roche Elecsys assay that detects serum IgG against CMV pp150, pp28, p38 and p52. After the samples were thawed, total CD4+ T cells were enriched through positive selection using CD4 magnetic microbeads. The samples came from a different study that was designed specifically to examine the CD4+ T cell memory repertoire. Peripheral blood mononuclear cells were isolated and cryopreserved following standard operating procedures; serum was stored at -80 °C. Staining used CD3-PerCP (BW264/56), CD4-APC (RPA-T4), CD45RO-PE (UCHT1) and CD8-Pacific Orange (3B5) antibodies, with Sytox blue excluding non-viable cells. Notes on this clone: The antigen it binds to is not known. Per-base qualities were not stored, and no clone one base away is much larger.

The CDR3 runs 14 amino acids, cysteine and phenylalanine included. Just CDR3 DNA is preserved here, 42 bases in frame from base 1. CDR1 and CDR2, per the germline V gene, are SGHDT and YYEEEE. V and J lose 4 bases and 5 bases, and a span of 15 bases separates them. Genomic DNA was extracted from sorted cells with the Quick-DNA Microprep Kit. TCRbeta DNA was amplified with the immunoSEQ hsTCRbeta kit following the manufacturer's protocol. TCRbeta libraries were sequenced on an Illumina MiSeq instrument. In the authors' own workflow: Removing out-of-frame sequences left 2,204,828 distinct TCRbeta sequences, an average of about 67,000 per individual. Two values were used to score each individual: the count of roughly 180 previously reported CMV-associated TCRbeta sequences and the total count of productive distinct TCRbeta sequences. A beta-binomial model was reimplemented in Python, and random forests from scikit-learn, run with default parameters, were trained on data from the US cohort. On the Belgian cohort, classifier performance was reported as the median AUC, along with percentile confidence intervals, across 10,000 bootstrap iterations. TCRdb stores this immuneACCESS table with in-frame sequences only. Part of the clones is absent; in the studies checked, under half of the shortfall reflects unresolved V genes, and no reason is known for the rest. The V and J calls and clone size were taken over from that table, and D and trimming were inferred from the DNA. The table for this sample lists approximately 65,000 clones; 77% of them were counted only once. The ten top clones hold almost 0.9% of the sample.

This clonotype originated in an adult in good health and CMV-seronegative. The material sequenced was memory CD4+ T cells from blood. The chain is encoded by TRBV5-6 joined to TRBJ1-1; the best D guess is TRBD1, with 5 bases matching. DNA sequence: TGTGCCAGCAGCCCTGGTACAGAGGGGACTGAAGCTTTCTTT. Its protein product is CASSPGTEGTEAFF.